What follows describes a single T cell receptor (beta chain). This sample was included in a study of long-term antiretroviral therapy in people with HIV. Run at survey level, the immunoSEQ assay was version v3.0. Sequenced by immunoSEQ multiplex PCR; TCRdb stores in-frame clones only, minus some. The sample shows 25,000 to 30,000 clones, 70% to 90% of them seen only once. The CDR3 consists of 16 residues. CDR1 and CDR2 from the germline V gene are MDHEN and SYDVKM. The V end lost 5 bases, the J end lost 3 bases, and 14 bases lay between the germline ends. The rearrangement joins TRBV28 to TRBJ2-6; D perhaps matches TRBD2 (5 bases). This TCR was sampled from a man aged 40-55 years with HIV. Source: unsorted PBMCs, taken roughly 2.7 years after starting antiretroviral therapy. This chain's CDR3 is CASSAIGGHGANVLTF. CDR3 nucleotide sequence: TGTGCCAGCAGTGCCATCGGCGGGCATGGGGCCAACGTCCTGACTTTC.